This TCR beta chain is drawn from a study of T cells in Graves' hyperthyroidism and ophthalmopathy. Findings and limits, study-wide: Among clonotypes expanded in thyroid above 0.001, most were also found in blood. A model of 13 V-J pairs discriminated ophthalmopathy from stable hyperthyroidism.

Concerning this clonotype: What it binds is unknown. Just one base apart from a much larger clone, this may be a read error.

Patients were aged 18 to 65, had disease duration under 2 months, and had newly diagnosed hyperthyroidism. The sample, blood from the first hyperthyroidism diagnosis, precedes any ophthalmopathy symptoms. Germline V lookup: CDR1 MNHEY, CDR2 SVGEGT. V dropped 7 bases and J dropped 2; count of bases not matched to a gene: 7. The CDR3 loop spans 14 amino acids. Amplified TCR beta CDR3 regions derived from RNA transcripts. During a first-round RT-PCR of the TCR CDR3, the HTBI primer set was used. TCRdb independently ran MiXCR on the multiplex PCR reads; one entry per CDR3 protein. The sample lists about 130,000 distinct CDR3 sequences, roughly a fifth occurring once.

Specimen: blood. The rearrangement uses TRBV6-2 or TRBV6-3 and TRBJ2-7; 8 bases line up with TRBD2. This sequence was found in a woman aged 45-65 years with Graves' hyperthyroidism that later progressed to Graves' ophthalmopathy. CDR3 DNA sequence: TGTGCCAGCAAACTAGCGGACTCGACCTACGAGCAGTACTTC. This sequence encodes CASKLADSTYEQYF.